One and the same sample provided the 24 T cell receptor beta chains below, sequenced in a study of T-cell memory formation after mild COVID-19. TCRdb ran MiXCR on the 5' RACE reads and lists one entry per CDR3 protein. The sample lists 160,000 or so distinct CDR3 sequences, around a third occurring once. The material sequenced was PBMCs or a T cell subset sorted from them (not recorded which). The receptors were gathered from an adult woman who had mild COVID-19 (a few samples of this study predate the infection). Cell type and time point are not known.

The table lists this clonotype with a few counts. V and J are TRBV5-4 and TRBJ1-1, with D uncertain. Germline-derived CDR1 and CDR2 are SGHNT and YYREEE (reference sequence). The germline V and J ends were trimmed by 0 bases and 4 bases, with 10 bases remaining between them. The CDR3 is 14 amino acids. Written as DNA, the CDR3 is TGTGCCAGCAGCTTGGTCGACGGGCTCACTGAAGCTTTCTTT. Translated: CASSLVDGLTEAFF.

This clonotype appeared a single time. The CDR3 is CASSPLDGRRGYTF. Here the CDR3 DNA reads TGTGCCAGCAGCCCCCTCGACGGACGGAGGGGCTACACCTTC. The V and J genes are TRBV12-3 or TRBV12-4 and TRBJ1-2; D is undetermined. Deletions cut 6 bases from V and 8 bases from J, with 19 bases between. The length of the CDR3 is 14 residues.

CDR3 DNA: TGTGCCAGCAGCTTAGCGGGCAGGGGGACTAATGAAAAACTGTTTTTT. It is translated as CASSLAGRGTNEKLFF. V usage is TRBV7-9 and J usage is TRBJ1-4, with 7 bases identical to TRBD1. This CDR3 region has 16 residues. The V gene's germline CDR1 is SEHNR and CDR2 FQNEAQ (reference sequence). Trimming took 0 bases from V and 2 from J; bases not matched to a gene: 3.

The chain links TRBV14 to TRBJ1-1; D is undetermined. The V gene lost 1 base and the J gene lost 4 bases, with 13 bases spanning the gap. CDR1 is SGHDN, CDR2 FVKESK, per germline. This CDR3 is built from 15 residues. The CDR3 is CASSQVGPSVTEAFF. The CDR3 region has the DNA TGTGCCAGCAGCCAAGTGGGCCCAAGCGTCACTGAAGCTTTCTTT.

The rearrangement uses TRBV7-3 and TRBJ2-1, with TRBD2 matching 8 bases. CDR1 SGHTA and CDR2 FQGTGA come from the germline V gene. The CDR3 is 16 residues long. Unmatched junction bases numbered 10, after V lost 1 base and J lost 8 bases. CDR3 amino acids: CASSLSPGLELDEQFF. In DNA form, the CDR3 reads TGTGCCAGCAGCTTAAGCCCGGGACTAGAGCTGGATGAGCAGTTCTTC.

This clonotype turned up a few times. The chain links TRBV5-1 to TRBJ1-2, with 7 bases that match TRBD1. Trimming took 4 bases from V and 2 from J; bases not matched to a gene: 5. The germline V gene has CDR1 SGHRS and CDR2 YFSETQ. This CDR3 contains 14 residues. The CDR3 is CASSVTQGNYGYTF. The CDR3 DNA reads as TGCGCCAGCAGCGTGACACAGGGGAACTATGGCTACACCTTC.

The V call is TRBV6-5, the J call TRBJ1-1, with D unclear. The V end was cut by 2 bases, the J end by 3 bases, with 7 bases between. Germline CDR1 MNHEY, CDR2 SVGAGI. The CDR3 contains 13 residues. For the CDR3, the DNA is TGTGCCAGCAGTTACGAGGAGTACACTGAAGCTTTCTTT. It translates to CASSYEEYTEAFF.

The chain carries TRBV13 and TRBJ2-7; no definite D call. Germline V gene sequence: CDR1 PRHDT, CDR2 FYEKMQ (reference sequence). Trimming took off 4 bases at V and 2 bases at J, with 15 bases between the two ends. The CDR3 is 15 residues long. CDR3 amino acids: CASSSGPLQAYEQYF. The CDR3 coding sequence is TGTGCCAGCAGCTCCGGACCGCTCCAGGCCTACGAGCAGTACTTC.

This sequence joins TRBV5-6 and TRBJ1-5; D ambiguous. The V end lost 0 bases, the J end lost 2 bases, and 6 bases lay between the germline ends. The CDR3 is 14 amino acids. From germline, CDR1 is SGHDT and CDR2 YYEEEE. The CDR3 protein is CASSLVAGNQPQHF. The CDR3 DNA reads TGTGCCAGCAGCTTGGTGGCGGGCAATCAGCCCCAGCATTTT.

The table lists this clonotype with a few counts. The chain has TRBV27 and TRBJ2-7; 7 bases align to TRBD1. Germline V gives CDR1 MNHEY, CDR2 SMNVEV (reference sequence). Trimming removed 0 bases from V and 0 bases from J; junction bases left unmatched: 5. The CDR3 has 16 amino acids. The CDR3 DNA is TGTGCCAGCAGTTTATCTACAGGGGCGGCCTCCTACGAGCAGTACTTC. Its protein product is CASSLSTGAASYEQYF.

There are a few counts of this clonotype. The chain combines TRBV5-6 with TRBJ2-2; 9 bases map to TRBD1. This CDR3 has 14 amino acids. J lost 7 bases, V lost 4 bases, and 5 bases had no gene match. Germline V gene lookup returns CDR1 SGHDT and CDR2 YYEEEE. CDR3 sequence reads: CASSLGTGNGELFF. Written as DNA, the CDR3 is TGTGCCAGCAGCCTCGGGACAGGGAACGGGGAGCTGTTTTTT.

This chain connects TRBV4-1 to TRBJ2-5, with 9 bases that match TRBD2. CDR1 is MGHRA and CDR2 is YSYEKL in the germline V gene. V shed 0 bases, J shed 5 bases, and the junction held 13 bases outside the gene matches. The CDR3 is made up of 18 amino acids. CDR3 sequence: CASSQEIPLAGSGETQYF. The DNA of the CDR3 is TGCGCCAGCAGCCAAGAAATTCCCCTAGCGGGAAGCGGTGAGACCCAGTACTTC.

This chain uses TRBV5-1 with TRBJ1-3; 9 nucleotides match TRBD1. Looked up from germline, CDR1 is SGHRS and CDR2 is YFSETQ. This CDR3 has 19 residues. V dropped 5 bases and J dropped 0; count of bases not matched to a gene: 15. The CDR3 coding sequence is TGCGCCAGCAGACACACGGGCCGCTGGACAGGGGACTCTGGAAACACCATATATTTT. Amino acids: CASRHTGRWTGDSGNTIYF.

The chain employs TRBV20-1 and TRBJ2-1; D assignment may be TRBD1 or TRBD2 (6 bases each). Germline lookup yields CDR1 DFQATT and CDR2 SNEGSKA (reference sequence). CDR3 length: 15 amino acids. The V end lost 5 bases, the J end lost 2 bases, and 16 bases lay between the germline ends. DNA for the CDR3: TGCAGTGCTTGGGGGCGGGTAGCGGCCTACAATGAGCAGTTCTTC. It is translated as CSAWGRVAAYNEQFF.

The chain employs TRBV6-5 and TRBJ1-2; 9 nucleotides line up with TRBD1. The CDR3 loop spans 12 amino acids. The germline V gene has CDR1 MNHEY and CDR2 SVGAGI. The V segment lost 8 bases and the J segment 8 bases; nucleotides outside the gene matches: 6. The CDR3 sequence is CASWDRVRGYTF. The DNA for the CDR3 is TGTGCCAGCTGGGACAGGGTGAGAGGCTACACCTTC.

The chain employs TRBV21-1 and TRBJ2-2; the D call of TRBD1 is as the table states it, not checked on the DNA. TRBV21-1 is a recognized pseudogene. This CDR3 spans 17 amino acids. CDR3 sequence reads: CASSKSRQTSVGGELFF. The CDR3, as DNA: TGTGCCAGCAGCAAATCCCGGCAGACCTCAGTTGGCGGGGAGCTGTTTTTT.

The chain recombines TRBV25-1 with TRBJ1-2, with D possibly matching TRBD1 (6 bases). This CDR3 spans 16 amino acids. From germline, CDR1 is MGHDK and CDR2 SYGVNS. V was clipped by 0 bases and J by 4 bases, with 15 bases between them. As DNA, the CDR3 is TGTGCCAGCAGTGAATATTCCGGGGGCATTAGCTATGGCTACACCTTC. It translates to CASSEYSGGISYGYTF.

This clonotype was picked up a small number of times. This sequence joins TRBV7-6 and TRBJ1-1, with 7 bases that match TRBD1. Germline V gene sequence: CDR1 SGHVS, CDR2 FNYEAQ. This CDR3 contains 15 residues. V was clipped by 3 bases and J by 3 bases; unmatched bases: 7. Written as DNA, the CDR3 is TGTGCCAGCAGCTTTAGGGGGCCAGGGTACACTGAAGCTTTCTTT. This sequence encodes CASSFRGPGYTEAFF.

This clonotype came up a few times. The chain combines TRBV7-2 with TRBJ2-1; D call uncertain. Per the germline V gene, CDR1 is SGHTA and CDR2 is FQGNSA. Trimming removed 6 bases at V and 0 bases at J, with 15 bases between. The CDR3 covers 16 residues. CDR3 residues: CASRAVASLSYNEQFF. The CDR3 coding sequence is TGTGCCAGCAGGGCTGTTGCGAGTCTCTCCTACAATGAGCAGTTCTTC. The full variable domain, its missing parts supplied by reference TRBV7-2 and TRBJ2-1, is GAGVSQSPSNKVTEKGKDVELRCDPISGHTALYWYRQSLGQGLEFLIYFQGNSAPDKSGLPSDRFSAERTGGSVSTLTIQRTQQEDSAVYLCASRAVASLSYNEQFFGPGTRLTVL.

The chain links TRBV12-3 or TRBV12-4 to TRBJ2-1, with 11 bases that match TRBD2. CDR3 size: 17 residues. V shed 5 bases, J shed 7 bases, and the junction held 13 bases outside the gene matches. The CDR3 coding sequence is TGTGCCAGCAGTACCACGATCCTGACTAGCGGGGCAAATGAGCAGTTCTTC. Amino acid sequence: CASSTTILTSGANEQFF.

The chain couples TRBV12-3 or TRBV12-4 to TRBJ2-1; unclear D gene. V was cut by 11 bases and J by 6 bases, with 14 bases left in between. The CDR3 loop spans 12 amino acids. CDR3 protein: CASQGISNEQFF. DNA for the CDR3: TGTGCCTCCCAAGGGATTAGCAATGAGCAGTTCTTC.

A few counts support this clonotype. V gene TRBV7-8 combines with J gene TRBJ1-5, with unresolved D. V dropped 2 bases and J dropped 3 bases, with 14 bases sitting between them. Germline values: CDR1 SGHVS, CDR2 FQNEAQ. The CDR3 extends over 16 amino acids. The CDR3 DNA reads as TGTGCCAGCAGCTTACGGGATTCTGTAGCCAATCAGCCCCAGCATTTT. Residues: CASSLRDSVANQPQHF. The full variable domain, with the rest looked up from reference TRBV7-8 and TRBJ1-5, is GAGVSQSPRYKVAKRGQDVALRCDPISGHVSLFWYQQALGQGPEFLTYFQNEAQLDKSGLPSDRFFAERPEGSVSTLKIQRTQQEDSAVYLCASSLRDSVANQPQHFGDGTRLSIL.

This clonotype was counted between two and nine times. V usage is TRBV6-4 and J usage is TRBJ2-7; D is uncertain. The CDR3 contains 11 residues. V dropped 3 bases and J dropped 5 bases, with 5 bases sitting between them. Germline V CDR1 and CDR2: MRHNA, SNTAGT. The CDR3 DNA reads TGTGCCAGCAGTGAAGGGAACGAGCAGTACTTC. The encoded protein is CASSEGNEQYF.

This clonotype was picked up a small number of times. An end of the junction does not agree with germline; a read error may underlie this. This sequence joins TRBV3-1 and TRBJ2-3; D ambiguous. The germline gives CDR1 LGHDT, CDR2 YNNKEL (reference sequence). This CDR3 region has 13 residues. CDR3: CASGHPTTDTQYF. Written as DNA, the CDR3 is TGTGCCAGCGGCCATCCGACCACAGATACGCAGTATTTT.